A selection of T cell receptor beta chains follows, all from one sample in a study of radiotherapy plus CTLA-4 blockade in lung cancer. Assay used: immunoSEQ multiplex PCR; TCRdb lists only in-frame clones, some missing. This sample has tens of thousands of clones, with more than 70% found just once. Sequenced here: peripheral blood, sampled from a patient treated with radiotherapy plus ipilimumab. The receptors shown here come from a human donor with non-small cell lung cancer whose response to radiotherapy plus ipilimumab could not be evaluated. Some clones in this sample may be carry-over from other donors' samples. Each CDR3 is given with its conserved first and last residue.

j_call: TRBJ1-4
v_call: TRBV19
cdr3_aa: CASSPTDRVYEKLFF

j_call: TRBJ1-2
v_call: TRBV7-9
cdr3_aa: CASSLEADYGYTF

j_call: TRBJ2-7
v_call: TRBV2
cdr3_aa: CASSLGGRDYEQYF

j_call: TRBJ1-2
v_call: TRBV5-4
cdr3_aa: CASSLDGPIPGYTF

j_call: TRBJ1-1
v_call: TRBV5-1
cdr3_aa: CASSLTGLTEAFF

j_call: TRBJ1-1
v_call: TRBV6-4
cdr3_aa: CASSRSDRTFLDTEAFF

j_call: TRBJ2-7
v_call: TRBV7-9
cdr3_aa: CASSGGTGPYEQYF

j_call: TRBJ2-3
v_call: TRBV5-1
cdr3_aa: CASTSGTQPTDTQYF

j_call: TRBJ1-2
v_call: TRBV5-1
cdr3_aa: CASSGGVNENYGYTF

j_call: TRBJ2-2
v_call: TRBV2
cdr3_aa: CASSRSSGGSNTGELFF

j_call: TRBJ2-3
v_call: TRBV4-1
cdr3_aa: CASSSGEGVKYF

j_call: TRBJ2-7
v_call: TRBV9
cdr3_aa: CASSVEGTRIYEQYF

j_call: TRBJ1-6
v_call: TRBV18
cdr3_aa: CASSTTGGVNNSPLHF

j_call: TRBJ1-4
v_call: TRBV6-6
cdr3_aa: CASSYSMGGVLMVF

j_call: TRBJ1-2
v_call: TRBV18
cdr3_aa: CASSGTESRSYGYTF

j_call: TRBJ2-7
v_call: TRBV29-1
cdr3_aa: CSAGGSYEQYF

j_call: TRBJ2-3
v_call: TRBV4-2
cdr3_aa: CASSQDGQGAGTDTQYF

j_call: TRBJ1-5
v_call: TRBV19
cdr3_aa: CASSIEVGGGNQPQHF

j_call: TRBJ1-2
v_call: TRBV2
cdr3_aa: CASSVRQIANYGYTF

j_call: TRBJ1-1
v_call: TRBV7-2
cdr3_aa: CASSNLQGREHTEAFF

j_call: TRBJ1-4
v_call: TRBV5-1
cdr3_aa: CASSSSGREYEKLFF

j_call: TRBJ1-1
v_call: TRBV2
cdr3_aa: CASSLEAEGEAFF

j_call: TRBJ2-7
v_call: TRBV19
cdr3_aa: CASSSAWEQYF

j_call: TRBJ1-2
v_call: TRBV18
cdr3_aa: CASSPQHGQVFHGYTF

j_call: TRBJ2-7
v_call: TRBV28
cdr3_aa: CASRVLGGAGEQYF

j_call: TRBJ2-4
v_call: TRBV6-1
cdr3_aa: CASRGQPQAKNIQYF

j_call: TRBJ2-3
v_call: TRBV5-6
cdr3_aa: CASSFTGVGGDTQYF